This T cell receptor (beta chain) was found in a study of blood T cell repertoires in COVID-19 (TCRdb year 2020). With regard to the full study: Samples from collaborators originated in the United States, Italy and Spain and spanned both the acute and convalescent phases of COVID-19. The material from the prospective study consisted of cDNA or gDNA derived from T cells, B-cell-depleted T cells, or PBMCs. The dataset comprised deeply sampled blood TCRbeta repertoires from subjects exposed to, actively infected with, or recovered from COVID-19. The repertoires were released in a freely available public database intended as a resource for research on the immune response to SARS-CoV-2. Samples were obtained from the ongoing ImmuneRACE study (first 160 participants) and from over 1,000 subjects provided by 6 global collaborators. Sample metadata almost always included a de-identified subject ID, COVID-19 status, age in years and sex. Where available, HLA class I and class II types were taken from metadata supplied by the sample provider and were not determined by assay-based typing. Points the paper makes about the study in general: Clinical and demographic metadata were provided uncurated, with the amount varying by source and participant.

About this clone: It lacks a known antigen. Base qualities are not recorded, but no much larger clone differs from it by a single base.

Trimming at the junction amounts to 0 bases on V and 0 bases on J, and the germline ends lie 9 bases apart. The germline V gene yields SGHRS for CDR1 and YFSETQ for CDR2. The CDR3 runs 15 residues from the cysteine to the phenylalanine. Only CDR3 DNA remains: 45 bases, in frame from the first base. Collaborating institutions collected whole blood in K2EDTA tubes following their own protocols. Collaborator samples were shipped for TCRbeta analysis as frozen whole blood, isolated PBMCs, or DNA extracted from either sample type. The immunoSEQ Assay, a bias-controlled multiplex PCR, was used to amplify TCRbeta CDR3 regions from genomic DNA. The study's own analysis went as follows. Nucleated cell counts per sample were estimated from amplification of reference gene primers within the assay. To quantify the absolute abundance of each unique TCRbeta CDR3 rearrangement, sequence reads were collapsed and filtered. For each sample, productive Simpson clonality was calculated as the square root of Simpson's diversity index over productive rearrangements. The table comes from immuneACCESS by way of TCRdb, which keeps in-frame sequences with V and J called. Part of the clones is missing from these tables; in studies checked, under half for an unresolved V gene and the rest for unknown reasons. V and J calls and clone size are given by that table; D and trimming were obtained from the DNA. The sample profile shows 150,000 to 200,000 clones; 70% to 90% of them were found once. The biggest ten clones account for approximately 6.5% of the sample.

Rearrangement joined TRBV5-1 to TRBJ1-1; TRBD1 is perhaps the D gene, given 5 matching bases. Sequencing used peripheral blood. The TCR was taken from a woman of 80 years or more in a cohort sampled during active or convalescent COVID-19. The DNA sequence is TGCGCCAGCAGCTTGGCCGCGGGGGTGAACACTGAAGCTTTCTTT. Translated, this is CASSLAAGVNTEAFF.